The clone carrying this T cell receptor beta chain occurred once. These data are taken from a study of blood T cell repertoires in COVID-19. Study-level information: Material from acute and convalescent COVID-19 was sourced from the United States, Italy and Spain.

Libraries were prepared by immunoSEQ multiplex PCR; TCRdb keeps only in-frame clonotypes and omits some of them. The sample shows roughly 160,000 clones, roughly 85% of them seen only once. Looked up from germline, CDR1 is SGHVS and CDR2 is FNYEAQ. The CDR3 consists of 19 residues. The V segment lost 2 bases and the J segment 4 bases; nucleotides outside the gene matches: 17. The rearrangement joins TRBV7-6 to TRBJ2-3; TRBD2 aligns across 8 bases. Specimen: peripheral blood. The origin of this receptor is a woman aged 80 or over with acute or convalescent COVID-19. The CDR3 loop is CASSLIPPGREDYPDTQYF. The CDR3 DNA sequence: TGTGCCAGCAGCTTAATCCCCCCGGGGCGGGAGGATTACCCAGATACGCAGTATTTT.